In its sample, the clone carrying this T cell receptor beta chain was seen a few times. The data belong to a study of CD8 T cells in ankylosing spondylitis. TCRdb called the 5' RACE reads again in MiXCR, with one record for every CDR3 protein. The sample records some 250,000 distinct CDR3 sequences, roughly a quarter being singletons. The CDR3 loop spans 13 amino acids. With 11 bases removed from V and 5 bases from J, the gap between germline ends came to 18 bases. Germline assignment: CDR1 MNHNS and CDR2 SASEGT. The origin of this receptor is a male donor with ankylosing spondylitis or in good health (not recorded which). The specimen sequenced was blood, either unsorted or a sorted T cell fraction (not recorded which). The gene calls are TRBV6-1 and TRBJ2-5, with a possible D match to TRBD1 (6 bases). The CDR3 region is CASSRDNGETQYF. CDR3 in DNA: TGTGCCTCAAGCCGGGACAACGGTGAGACCCAGTACTTC.